The rows below give T cell receptor beta chains drawn from one sample of a study of blood T cell repertoires in COVID-19. Clones were sequenced by immunoSEQ multiplex PCR, and TCRdb holds only the in-frame ones, with some missing. The sample lists some 230,000 clones; about 80% were seen once. The sequenced sample was peripheral blood. These receptors originate from a woman in her fifties or sixties with acute or convalescent COVID-19. Each CDR3 is given with its conserved first and last residue. Rows may omit the clone size; those that give it use once, few, many or a size class.

V gene: TRBV5-1; J gene: TRBJ2-3; clone size: few; CDR3 protein: CASSLNTGYSTDTQYF
V gene: TRBV11-2; J gene: TRBJ2-5; clone size: .; CDR3 protein: CASSLGTWETQYF
V gene: TRBV5-1; J gene: TRBJ2-3; clone size: .; CDR3 protein: CARSTKRGDTDTQYF
V gene: TRBV30; J gene: TRBJ1-2; clone size: .; CDR3 protein: CAWRNYYGYTF
V gene: TRBV7-8; J gene: TRBJ2-1; clone size: .; CDR3 protein: CASSLFRGGLNEQFF
V gene: TRBV5-1; J gene: TRBJ2-5; clone size: .; CDR3 protein: CASSPTGGPRETQYF
V gene: TRBV7-8; J gene: TRBJ1-1; clone size: .; CDR3 protein: CASSSRQGIYTEAFF
V gene: TRBV4-2; J gene: TRBJ2-7; clone size: .; CDR3 protein: CASSQDPASELKYF
V gene: TRBV7-9; J gene: TRBJ1-4; clone size: .; CDR3 protein: CASSFGVGEKLFF
V gene: TRBV23-1; J gene: TRBJ1-2; clone size: few; CDR3 protein: CASNDRGGYTF
V gene: TRBV6-1; J gene: TRBJ1-5; clone size: .; CDR3 protein: CASSETWTNSNQPQHF
V gene: TRBV10-1; J gene: TRBJ1-1; clone size: .; CDR3 protein: CASSRQGVAFF
V gene: TRBV7-2; J gene: TRBJ1-2; clone size: .; CDR3 protein: CASSSLAWTDLNGSYGYTF
V gene: TRBV6-5; J gene: TRBJ1-1; clone size: .; CDR3 protein: CASSSPRTGGYTEAFF
V gene: TRBV6-6; J gene: TRBJ1-2; clone size: .; CDR3 protein: CASSWAGGENYGYTF
V gene: TRBV2; J gene: TRBJ2-2; clone size: .; CDR3 protein: CASSDGQGGTGELFF
V gene: TRBV19; J gene: TRBJ2-2; clone size: .; CDR3 protein: CAGTRGFRELFF
V gene: TRBV7-2; J gene: TRBJ2-4; clone size: .; CDR3 protein: CASSPLGTSGGALQYF
V gene: TRBV5-6; J gene: TRBJ2-1; clone size: .; CDR3 protein: CASSSPGQDNEQFF
V gene: TRBV14; J gene: TRBJ1-3; clone size: .; CDR3 protein: CASSHDTRGSSGNTIYF